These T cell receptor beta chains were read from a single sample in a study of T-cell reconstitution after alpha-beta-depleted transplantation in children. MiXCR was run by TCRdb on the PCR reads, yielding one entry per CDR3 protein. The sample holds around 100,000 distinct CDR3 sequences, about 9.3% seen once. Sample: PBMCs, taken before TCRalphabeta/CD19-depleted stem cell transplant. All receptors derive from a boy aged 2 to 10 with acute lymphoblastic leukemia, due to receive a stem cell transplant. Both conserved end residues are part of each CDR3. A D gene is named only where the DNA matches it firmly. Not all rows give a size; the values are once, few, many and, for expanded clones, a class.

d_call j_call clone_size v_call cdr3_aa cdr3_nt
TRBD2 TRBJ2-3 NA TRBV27 CASRPSREGTDTQYF TGTGCCAGCAGGCCGTCGCGGGAGGGCACAGATACGCAGTATTTT
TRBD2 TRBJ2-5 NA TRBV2 CASRSGLAGLQETRYF TGTGCCAGCAGATCGGGACTAGCGGGGTTACAAGAGACCCGGTACTTC
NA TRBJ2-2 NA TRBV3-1 CASSHRAFRGRDTGELFF TGTGCCAGCAGCCATCGTGCGTTTAGGGGTAGGGACACCGGGGAGCTGTTTTTT
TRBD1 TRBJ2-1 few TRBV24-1 CATSDAPGQGKNEQFF TGTGCCACCAGTGATGCTCCGGGACAGGGTAAAAATGAGCAGTTCTTC
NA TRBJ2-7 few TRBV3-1 CASSQSTVSYEQYF TGTGCCAGCAGCCAATCAACAGTTTCCTACGAGCAGTACTTC
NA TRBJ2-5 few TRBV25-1 CASSDGPGETQYF TGTGCCAGCAGTGACGGTCCGGGGGAGACCCAGTACTTC
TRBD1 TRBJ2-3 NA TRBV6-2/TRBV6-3 CASRTGGDTQYF TGTGCCAGCAGGACAGGGGGAGATACGCAGTATTTT
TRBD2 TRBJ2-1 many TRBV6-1 CASSHGLAGGYEQFF TGTGCCAGCAGCCACGGACTAGCGGGAGGGTATGAGCAGTTCTTC
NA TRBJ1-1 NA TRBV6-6 CASKGDTEAFF TGTGCCAGCAAAGGGGACACTGAAGCTTTCTTT
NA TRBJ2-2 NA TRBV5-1 CASSLGHANTGELFF TGCGCCAGCAGCTTGGGACATGCGAACACCGGGGAGCTGTTTTTT
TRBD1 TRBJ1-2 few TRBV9 CASSGGQGAYGYTF TGTGCCAGCAGCGGAGGACAGGGAGCCTATGGCTACACCTTC
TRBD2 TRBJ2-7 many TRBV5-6 CASRLRAGTYEQYF TGTGCCAGCAGACTTCGAGCGGGAACCTACGAGCAGTACTTC
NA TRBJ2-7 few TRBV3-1 CASSQNRIGYGYEQYF TGTGCCAGCAGCCAAAATCGTATAGGCTATGGCTACGAGCAGTACTTC
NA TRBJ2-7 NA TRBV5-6 CASSPTAGQGSSYEQYF TGTGCCAGCAGCCCGACGGCGGGGCAGGGGTCTTCCTACGAGCAGTACTTC
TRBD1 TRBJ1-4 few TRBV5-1 CASSEQGRGEKLFF TGCGCCAGCAGCGAACAGGGGAGAGGTGAAAAACTGTTTTTT
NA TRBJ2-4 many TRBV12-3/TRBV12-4 CASSFEGKNIQYF TGTGCCAGCAGTTTTGAGGGGAAAAACATTCAGTACTTC
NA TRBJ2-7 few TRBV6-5 CASSYTAGSGYEQYF TGTGCCAGCAGTTACACGGCGGGATCTGGCTACGAGCAGTACTTC
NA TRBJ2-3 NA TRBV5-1 CASSLGTPSTDTQYF TGCGCCAGCAGCTTGGGGACACCTAGCACAGATACGCAGTATTTT
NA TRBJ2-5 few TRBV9 CASSVGTRGGETQYF TGTGCCAGCAGCGTAGGTACGAGGGGCGGAGAGACCCAGTACTTC
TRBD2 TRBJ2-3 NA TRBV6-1 CASSEVAGGTDTQYF TGTGCCAGCAGTGAAGTAGCGGGAGGCACAGATACGCAGTATTTT
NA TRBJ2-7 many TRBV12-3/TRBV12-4 CASTERAYEQYF TGTGCCAGCACCGAGAGGGCCTACGAGCAGTACTTC
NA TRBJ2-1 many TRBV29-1 CSVDPRGRESFF TGCAGCGTTGACCCGAGGGGTCGGGAGTCGTTCTTC
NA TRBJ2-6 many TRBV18 CASSPQGANVLTF TGTGCCAGCTCGCCACAGGGGGCCAACGTCCTGACTTTC
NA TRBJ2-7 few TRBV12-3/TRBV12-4 CASSRDAAYDEQYF TGTGCCAGCAGCCGGGACGCCGCTTACGACGAGCAGTACTTC
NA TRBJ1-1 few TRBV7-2 CASSMTARGFGGVEAFF TGTGCCAGCAGCATGACAGCTCGGGGGTTTGGTGGGGTTGAAGCTTTCTTT
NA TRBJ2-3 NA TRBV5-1 CASSPVRDLVSTDTQYF TGCGCCAGCAGCCCGGTGAGGGATCTGGTGAGCACAGATACGCAGTATTTT
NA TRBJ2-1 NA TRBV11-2 CASSSGAGNYNEQFF TGTGCCAGCAGCTCCGGGGCAGGGAACTACAATGAGCAGTTCTTC
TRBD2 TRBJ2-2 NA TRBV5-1 CASSDRLASLRWELFF TGCGCCAGCAGCGACCGACTAGCGAGTCTTAGATGGGAGCTGTTTTTT
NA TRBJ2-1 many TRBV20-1 CSVGNEQFF TGCAGTGTAGGGAATGAGCAGTTCTTC
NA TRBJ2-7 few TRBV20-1 CSARGEPLYEQYF TGCAGTGCTAGAGGGGAGCCCTTATACGAGCAGTACTTC
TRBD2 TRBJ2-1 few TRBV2 CASSPRGYEQFF TGTGCCAGCAGTCCGCGGGGGTATGAGCAGTTCTTC
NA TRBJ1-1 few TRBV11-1 CASRRGRGGRTQRTEAFF TGTGCCAGCAGGAGGGGGAGAGGGGGTCGAACTCAGCGGACTGAAGCTTTCTTT
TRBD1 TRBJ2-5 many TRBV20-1 CSASGDSHTQETQYF TGCAGTGCTTCCGGGGACAGTCACACCCAAGAGACCCAGTACTTC
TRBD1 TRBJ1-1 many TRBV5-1 CASSTSDRVTEAFF TGCGCCAGCAGCACCTCCGACAGGGTCACTGAAGCTTTCTTT
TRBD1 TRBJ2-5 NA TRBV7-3 CASSPIPSTGSSVTQYF TGTGCCAGCAGCCCCATTCCCTCGACAGGGTCCTCTGTCACCCAGTACTTC
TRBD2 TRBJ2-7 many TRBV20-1 CSARTSGSYEQYF TGCAGTGCGCGGACTAGCGGTTCCTACGAGCAGTACTTC
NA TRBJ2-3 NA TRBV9 CASSGGRVGEVTQYF TGTGCCAGCAGCGGAGGGCGGGTTGGCGAGGTTACGCAGTATTTT
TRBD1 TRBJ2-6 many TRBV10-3 CAIRNSGTGRSGANVLTF TGTGCCATCAGAAACTCCGGGACAGGGCGCTCTGGGGCCAACGTCCTGACTTTC
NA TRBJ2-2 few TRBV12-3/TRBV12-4 CASSLGFNTGELFF TGTGCCAGCAGTTTAGGGTTCAACACCGGGGAGCTGTTTTTT
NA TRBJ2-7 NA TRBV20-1 CSASVADNEQYF TGCAGTGCCTCCGTGGCCGATAACGAGCAGTACTTC
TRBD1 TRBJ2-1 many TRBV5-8 CASEKLSGTGISYEQFF TGTGCCAGCGAGAAGCTCTCCGGGACAGGGATATCCTATGAGCAGTTCTTC
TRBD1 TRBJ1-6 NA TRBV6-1 CASSGTGRSSPLHF TGTGCCAGCAGCGGGACAGGAAGGAGTTCACCCCTCCACTTT
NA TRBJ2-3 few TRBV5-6 CASSHMTITFTDTQYF TGTGCCAGCAGCCATATGACTATCACGTTCACAGATACGCAGTATTTT
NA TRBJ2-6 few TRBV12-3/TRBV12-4 CASSFGAGANVLTF TGTGCCAGCAGTTTTGGCGCCGGGGCCAACGTCCTGACTTTC
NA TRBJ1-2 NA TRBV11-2 CASSWTINYGYTF TGTGCCAGTTCTTGGACAATCAACTATGGCTACACCTTC
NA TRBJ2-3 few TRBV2 CASEGTDTDTQYF TGTGCCAGCGAAGGGACCGACACAGATACGCAGTATTTT
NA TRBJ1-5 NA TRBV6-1 CASGLPASGQHF TGTGCCAGCGGCCTCCCGGCCTCCGGCCAGCATTTT
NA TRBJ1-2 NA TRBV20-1 CSAHNSNYGYTF TGCAGTGCTCACAACAGCAACTATGGCTACACCTTC
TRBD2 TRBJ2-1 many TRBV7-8 CASSSGNSGIEQFF TGTGCCAGCAGCAGCGGCAACAGCGGGATTGAGCAGTTCTTC
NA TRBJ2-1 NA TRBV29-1 CSVDTQRSGNEQFF TGCAGCGTTGACACCCAGCGGTCGGGGAATGAGCAGTTCTTC
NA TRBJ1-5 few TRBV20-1 CSANSNQPQHF TGCAGTGCTAACAGCAATCAGCCCCAGCATTTT
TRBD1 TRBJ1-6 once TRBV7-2 CASSYMTGINSPLHF TGTGCCAGCAGCTATATGACAGGGATTAATTCACCCCTCCACTTT
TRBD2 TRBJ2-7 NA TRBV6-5 CASRLAGSSYEQYF TGTGCCAGCAGATTAGCGGGATCTTCCTACGAGCAGTACTTC
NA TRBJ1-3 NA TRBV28 CASSSQGTGNTIYF TGTGCCAGCAGTTCCCAGGGGACTGGAAACACCATATATTTT